This T cell receptor (beta chain) was recorded in a study of blood T cell repertoires in COVID-19. On the study more broadly: Whether acute or convalescent, the COVID-19 samples came from the United States, Italy and Spain. In each case, the material was cDNA or gDNA derived from T cells, B-cell-depleted T cells, or PBMCs.

The CDR3 is 15 residues long. Germline V gene data show CDR1 as SGHDT and CDR2 as YYEEEE. After removal of 2 bases from V and 3 bases from J, the junction contained 5 bases not matched to a gene. As processed by the authors: It was from reference gene primer amplification that nucleated cell counts were estimated. This table comes from immunoSEQ multiplex PCR, and its TCRdb copy is limited to in-frame clones, with some not included. V, J and clone size derive from that table, while D and trimming were established from the DNA sequence. Here the sample spans under 65,000 clones, less than 95% being singletons.

The source material was peripheral blood. The J gene is TRBJ2-5, the V gene TRBV5-6; 9 bases line up with TRBD2. This clonotype originated in a man aged 50 to 59 with acute or convalescent COVID-19. This CDR3 is CASSFGASGKETQYF. In nucleotides, the CDR3 is TGTGCCAGCAGCTTTGGGGCTAGCGGGAAAGAGACCCAGTACTTC.